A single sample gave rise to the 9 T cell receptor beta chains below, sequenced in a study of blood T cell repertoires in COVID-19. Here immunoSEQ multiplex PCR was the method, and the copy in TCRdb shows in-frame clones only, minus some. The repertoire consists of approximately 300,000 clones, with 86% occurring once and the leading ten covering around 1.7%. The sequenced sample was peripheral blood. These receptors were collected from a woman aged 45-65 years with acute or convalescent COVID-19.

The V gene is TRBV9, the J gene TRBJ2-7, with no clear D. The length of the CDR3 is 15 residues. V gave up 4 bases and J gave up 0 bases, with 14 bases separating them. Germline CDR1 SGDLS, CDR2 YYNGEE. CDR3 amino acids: CASSPSSSHSYEQYF. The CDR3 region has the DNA TGTGCCAGCAGCCCCAGTAGCTCCCACTCCTACGAGCAGTACTTC.

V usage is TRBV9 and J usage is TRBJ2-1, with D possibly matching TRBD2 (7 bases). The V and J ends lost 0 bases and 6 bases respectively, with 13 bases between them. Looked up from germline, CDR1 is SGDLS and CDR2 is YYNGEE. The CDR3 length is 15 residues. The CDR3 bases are TGTGCCAGCAGCGTAGAGGGGGGGATCGGCAATGAGCAGTTCTTC. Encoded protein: CASSVEGGIGNEQFF. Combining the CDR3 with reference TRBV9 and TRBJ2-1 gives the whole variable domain DSGVTQTPKHLITATGQRVTLRCSPRSGDLSVYWYQQSLDQGLQFLIQYYNGEERAKGNILERFSAQQFPDLHSELNLSSLELGDSALYFCASSVEGGIGNEQFFGPGTRLTVL.

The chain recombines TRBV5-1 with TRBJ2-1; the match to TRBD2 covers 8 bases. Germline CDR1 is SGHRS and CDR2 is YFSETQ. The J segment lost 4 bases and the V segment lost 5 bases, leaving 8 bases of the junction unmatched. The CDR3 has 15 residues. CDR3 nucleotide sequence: TGCGCCAGCAGAATAACGGGAGGGAGGTACAATGAGCAGTTCTTC. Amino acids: CASRITGGRYNEQFF.

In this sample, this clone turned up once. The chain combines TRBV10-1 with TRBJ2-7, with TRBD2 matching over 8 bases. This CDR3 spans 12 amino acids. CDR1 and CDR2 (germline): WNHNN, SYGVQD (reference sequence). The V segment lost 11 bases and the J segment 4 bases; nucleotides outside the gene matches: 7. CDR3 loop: CAWEREKYEQYF. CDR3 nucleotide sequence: TGCGCCTGGGAGCGGGAGAAATACGAGCAGTACTTC.

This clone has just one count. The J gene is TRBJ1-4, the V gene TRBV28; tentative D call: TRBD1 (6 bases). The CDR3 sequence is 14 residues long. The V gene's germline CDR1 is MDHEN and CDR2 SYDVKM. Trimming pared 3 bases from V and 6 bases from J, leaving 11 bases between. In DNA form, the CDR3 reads TGTGCCAGCAGTTTGGGGAACAGGGATGAAAAACTGTTTTTT. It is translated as CASSLGNRDEKLFF.

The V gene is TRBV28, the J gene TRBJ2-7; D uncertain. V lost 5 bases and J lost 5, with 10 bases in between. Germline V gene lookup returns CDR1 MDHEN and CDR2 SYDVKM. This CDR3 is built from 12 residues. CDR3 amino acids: CASSPYGNEQYF. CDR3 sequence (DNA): TGTGCCAGCAGTCCCTACGGTAACGAGCAGTACTTC.

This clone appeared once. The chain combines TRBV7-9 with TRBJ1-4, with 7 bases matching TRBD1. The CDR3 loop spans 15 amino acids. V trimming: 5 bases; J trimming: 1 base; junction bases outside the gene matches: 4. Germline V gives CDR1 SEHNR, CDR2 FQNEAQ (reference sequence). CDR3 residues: CASSPQGETNEKLFF. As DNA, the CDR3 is TGTGCCAGCAGCCCGCAGGGGGAAACTAATGAAAAACTGTTTTTT.

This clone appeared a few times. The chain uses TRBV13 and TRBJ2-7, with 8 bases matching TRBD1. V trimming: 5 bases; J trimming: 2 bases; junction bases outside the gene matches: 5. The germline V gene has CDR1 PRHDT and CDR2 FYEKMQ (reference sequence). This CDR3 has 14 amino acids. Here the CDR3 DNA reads TGTGCCAGCAGCCATGGACAGGGTGCCTACGAGCAGTACTTC. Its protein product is CASSHGQGAYEQYF.

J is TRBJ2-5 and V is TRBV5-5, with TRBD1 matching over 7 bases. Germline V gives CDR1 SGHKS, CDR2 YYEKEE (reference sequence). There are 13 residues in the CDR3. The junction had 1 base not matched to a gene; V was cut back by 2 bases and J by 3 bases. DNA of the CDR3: TGTGCCAGCAGCTTTACAGGGGAAGAGACCCAGTACTTC. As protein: CASSFTGEETQYF. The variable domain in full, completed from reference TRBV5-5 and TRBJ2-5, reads DAGVTQSPTHLIKTRGQQVTLRCSPISGHKSVSWYQQVLGQGPQFIFQYYEKEERGRGNFPDRFSARQFPNYSSELNVNALLLGDSALYLCASSFTGEETQYFGPGTRLLVL.